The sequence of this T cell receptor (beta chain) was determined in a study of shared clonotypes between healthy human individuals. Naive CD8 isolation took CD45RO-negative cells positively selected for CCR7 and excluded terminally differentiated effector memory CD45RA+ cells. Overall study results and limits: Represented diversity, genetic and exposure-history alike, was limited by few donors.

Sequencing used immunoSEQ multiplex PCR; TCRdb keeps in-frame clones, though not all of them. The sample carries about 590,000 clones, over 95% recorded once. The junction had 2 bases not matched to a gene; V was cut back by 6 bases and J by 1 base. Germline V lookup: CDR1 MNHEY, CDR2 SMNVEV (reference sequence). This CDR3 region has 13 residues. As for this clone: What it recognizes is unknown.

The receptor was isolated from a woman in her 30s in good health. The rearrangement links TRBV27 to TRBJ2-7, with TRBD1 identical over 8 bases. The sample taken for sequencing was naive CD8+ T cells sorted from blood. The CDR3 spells CASRTGESYEQYF. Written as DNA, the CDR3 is TGTGCCAGCAGGACAGGGGAGTCCTACGAGCAGTACTTC.